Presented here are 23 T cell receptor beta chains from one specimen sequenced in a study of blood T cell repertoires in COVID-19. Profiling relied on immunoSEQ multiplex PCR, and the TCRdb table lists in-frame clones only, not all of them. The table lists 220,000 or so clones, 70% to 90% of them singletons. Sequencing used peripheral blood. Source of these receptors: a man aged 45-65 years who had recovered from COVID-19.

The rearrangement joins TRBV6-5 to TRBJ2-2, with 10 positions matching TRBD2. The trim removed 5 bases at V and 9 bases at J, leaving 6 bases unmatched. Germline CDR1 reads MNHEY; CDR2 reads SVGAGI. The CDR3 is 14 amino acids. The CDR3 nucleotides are TGTGCCAGCAGTCGTGCTAGCGGGAGCCGGGAGCTGTTTTTT. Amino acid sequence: CASSRASGSRELFF.

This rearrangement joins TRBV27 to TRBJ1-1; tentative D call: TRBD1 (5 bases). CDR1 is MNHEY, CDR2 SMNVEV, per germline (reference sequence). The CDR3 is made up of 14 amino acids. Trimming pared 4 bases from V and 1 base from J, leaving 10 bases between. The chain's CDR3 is CASSYQGGNTEAFF. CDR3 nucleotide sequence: TGTGCCAGCAGTTATCAGGGAGGGAACACTGAAGCTTTCTTT.

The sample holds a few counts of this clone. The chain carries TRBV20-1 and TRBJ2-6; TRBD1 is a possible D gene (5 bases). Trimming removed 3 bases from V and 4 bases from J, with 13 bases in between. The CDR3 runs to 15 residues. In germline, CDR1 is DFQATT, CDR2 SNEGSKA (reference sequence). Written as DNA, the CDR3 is TGCAGTGCTAGTAGTGGGGCGCGAGGGGCCAACGTCCTGACTTTC. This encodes CSASSGARGANVLTF.

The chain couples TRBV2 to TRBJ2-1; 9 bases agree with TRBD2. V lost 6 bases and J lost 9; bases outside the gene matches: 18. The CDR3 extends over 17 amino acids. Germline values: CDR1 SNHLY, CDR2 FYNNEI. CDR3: CASSHSERGDTWVEQFF. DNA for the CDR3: TGTGCCAGCAGCCACTCCGAGCGGGGGGATACATGGGTTGAGCAGTTCTTC. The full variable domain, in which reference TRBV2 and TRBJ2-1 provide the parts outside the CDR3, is EPEVTQTPSHQVTQMGQEVILRCVPISNHLYFYWYRQILGQKVEFLVSFYNNEISEKSEIFDDQFSVERPDGSNFTLKIRSTKLEDSAMYFCASSHSERGDTWVEQFFGPGTRLTVL.

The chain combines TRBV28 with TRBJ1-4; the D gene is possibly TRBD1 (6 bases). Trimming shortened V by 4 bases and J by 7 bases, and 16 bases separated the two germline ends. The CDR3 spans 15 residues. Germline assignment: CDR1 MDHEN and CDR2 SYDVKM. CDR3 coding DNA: TGTGCCAGCAGTTACACAGGGAGCCGGGGTGAAAAACTGTTTTTT. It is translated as CASSYTGSRGEKLFF.

CDR3 protein: CSAGQTYEQYF. The DNA for the CDR3 is TGCAGCGCTGGACAAACCTACGAGCAGTACTTC. The chain carries TRBV29-1 and TRBJ2-7; possible D gene TRBD1, 5 bases. Between the trimmed V and J ends, which lost 7 bases and 2 bases, there was a span of 9 bases. The CDR3 consists of 11 residues. From germline, CDR1 is SQVTM and CDR2 ANQGSEA.

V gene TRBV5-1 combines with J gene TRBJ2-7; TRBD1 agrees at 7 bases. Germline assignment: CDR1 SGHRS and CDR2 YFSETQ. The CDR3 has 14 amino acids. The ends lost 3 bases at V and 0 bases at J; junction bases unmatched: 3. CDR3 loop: CASSWDSSSYEQYF. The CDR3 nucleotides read TGCGCCAGCAGCTGGGACAGCAGCTCCTACGAGCAGTACTTC.

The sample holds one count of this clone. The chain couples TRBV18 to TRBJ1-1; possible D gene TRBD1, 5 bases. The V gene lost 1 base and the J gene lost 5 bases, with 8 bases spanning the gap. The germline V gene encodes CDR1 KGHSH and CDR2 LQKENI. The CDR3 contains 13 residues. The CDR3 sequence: CASSPQGRTEAFF. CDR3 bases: TGTGCCAGCTCACCACAGGGGCGGACTGAAGCTTTCTTT. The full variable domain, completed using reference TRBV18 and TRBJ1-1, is NAGVMQNPRHLVRRRGQEARLRCSPMKGHSHVYWYRQLPEEGLKFMVYLQKENIIDESGMPKERFSAEFPKEGPSILRIQQVVRGDSAAYFCASSPQGRTEAFFGQGTRLTVV.

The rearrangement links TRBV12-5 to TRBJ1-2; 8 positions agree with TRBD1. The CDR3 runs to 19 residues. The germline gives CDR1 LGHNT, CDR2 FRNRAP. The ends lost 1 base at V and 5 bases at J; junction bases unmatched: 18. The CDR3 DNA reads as TGTGCTAGTGGTTTGGATAGACCGTCGGGACAGGTGGGATTGTATGGCTACACCTTC. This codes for CASGLDRPSGQVGLYGYTF.

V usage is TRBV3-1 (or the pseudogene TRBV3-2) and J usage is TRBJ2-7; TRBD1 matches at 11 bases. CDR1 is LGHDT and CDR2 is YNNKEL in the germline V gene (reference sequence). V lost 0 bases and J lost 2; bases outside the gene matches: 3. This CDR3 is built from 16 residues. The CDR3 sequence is CASSQDGTGGAYEQYF. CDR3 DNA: TGTGCCAGCAGCCAAGATGGGACAGGGGGAGCCTACGAGCAGTACTTC.

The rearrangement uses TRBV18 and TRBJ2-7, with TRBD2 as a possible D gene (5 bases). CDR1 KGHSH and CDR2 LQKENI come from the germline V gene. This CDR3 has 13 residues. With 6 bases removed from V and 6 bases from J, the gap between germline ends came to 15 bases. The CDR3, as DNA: TGTGCCAGCTCTCCAAACGGGATTTCCGAGCAGTACTTC. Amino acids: CASSPNGISEQYF. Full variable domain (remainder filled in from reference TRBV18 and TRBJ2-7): NAGVMQNPRHLVRRRGQEARLRCSPMKGHSHVYWYRQLPEEGLKFMVYLQKENIIDESGMPKERFSAEFPKEGPSILRIQQVVRGDSAAYFCASSPNGISEQYFGPGTRLTVT.

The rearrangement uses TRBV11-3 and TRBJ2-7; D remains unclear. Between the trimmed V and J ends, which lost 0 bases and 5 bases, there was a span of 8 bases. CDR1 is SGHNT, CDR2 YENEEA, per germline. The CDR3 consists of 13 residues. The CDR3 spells CASSLDRRNEQYF. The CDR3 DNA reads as TGTGCCAGCAGCTTAGATCGGAGAAACGAGCAGTACTTC.

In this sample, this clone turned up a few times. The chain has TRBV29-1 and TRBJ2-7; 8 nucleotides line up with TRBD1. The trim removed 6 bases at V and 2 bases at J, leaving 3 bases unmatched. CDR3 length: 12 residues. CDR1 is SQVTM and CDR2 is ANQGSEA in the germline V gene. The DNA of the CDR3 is TGCAGCGTCCGGGACAGGACCTACGAGCAGTACTTC. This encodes CSVRDRTYEQYF.

The CDR3 is CASSLTQGNSPLHF. For the CDR3, the DNA is TGTGCCAGCAGCTTAACCCAGGGGAATTCACCCCTCCACTTT. The chain couples TRBV11-2 to TRBJ1-6, with a weak D call TRBD1 (6 bases). Germline V gives CDR1 SGHAT, CDR2 FQNNGV. The CDR3 spans 14 residues. The germline V and J ends were trimmed by 2 bases and 7 bases, with 9 bases remaining between them.

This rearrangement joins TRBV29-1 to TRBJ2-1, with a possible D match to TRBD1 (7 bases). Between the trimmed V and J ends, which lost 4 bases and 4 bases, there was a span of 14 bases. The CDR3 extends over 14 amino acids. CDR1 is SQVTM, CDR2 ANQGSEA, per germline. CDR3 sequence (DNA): TGCAGCGTTGTTTCCAGGGGGAGGTACAATGAGCAGTTCTTC. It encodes CSVVSRGRYNEQFF.

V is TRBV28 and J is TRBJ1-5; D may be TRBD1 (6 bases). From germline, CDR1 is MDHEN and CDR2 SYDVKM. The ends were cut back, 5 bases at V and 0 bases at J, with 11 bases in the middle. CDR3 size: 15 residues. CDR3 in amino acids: CASSQWGRSNQPQHF. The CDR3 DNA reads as TGTGCCAGCAGTCAGTGGGGGCGTAGCAATCAGCCCCAGCATTTT.

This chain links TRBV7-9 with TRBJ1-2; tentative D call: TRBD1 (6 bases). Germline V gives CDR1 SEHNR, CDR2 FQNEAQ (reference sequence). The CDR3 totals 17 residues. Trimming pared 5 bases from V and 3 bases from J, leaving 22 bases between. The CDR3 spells CASSSQSRDTEDYGYTF. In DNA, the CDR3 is TGTGCCAGCAGCAGCCAGTCCCGGGACACGGAGGACTATGGCTACACCTTC.

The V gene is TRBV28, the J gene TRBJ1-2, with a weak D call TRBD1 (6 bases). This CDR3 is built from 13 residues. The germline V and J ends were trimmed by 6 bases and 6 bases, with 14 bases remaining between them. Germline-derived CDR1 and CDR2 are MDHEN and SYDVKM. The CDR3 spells CASSLVQGNGYTF. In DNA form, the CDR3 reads TGTGCCAGCAGCCTCGTTCAGGGGAATGGCTACACCTTC.

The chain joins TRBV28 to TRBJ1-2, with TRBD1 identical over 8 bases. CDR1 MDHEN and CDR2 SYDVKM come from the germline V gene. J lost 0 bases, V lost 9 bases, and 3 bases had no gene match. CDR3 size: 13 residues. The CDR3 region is CASRTGPNYGYTF. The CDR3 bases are TGTGCCAGTAGGACAGGGCCTAACTATGGCTACACCTTC.

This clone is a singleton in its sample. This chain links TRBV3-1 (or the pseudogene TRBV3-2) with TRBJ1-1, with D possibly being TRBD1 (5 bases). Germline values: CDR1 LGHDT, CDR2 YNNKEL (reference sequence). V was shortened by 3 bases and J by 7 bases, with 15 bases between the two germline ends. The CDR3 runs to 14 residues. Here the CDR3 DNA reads TGTGCCAGCAGCCACACGACAGAGTACTATGAAGCTTTCTTT. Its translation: CASSHTTEYYEAFF.

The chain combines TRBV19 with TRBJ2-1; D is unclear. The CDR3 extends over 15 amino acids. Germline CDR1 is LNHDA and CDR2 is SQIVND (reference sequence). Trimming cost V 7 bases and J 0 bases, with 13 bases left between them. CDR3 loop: CASTPRGVSYNEQFF. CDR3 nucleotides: TGTGCCAGTACCCCACGCGGCGTCTCCTACAATGAGCAGTTCTTC.

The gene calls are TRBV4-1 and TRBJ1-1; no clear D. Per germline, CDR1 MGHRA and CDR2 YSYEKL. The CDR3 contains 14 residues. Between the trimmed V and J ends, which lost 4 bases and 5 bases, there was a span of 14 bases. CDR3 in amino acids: CASSPKEGGTEAFF. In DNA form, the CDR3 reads TGCGCCAGCAGCCCGAAGGAGGGAGGGACTGAAGCTTTCTTT.

The CDR3 DNA sequence: TGTGCCAGCAGTTACCGACGGAGCTCTGGAAACACCATATATTTT. Its translation is CASSYRRSSGNTIYF. V is TRBV6-2 or TRBV6-3 and J is TRBJ1-3; no firm D call. The germline CDR1 and CDR2 sequences are MNHEY and SVGEGT. The CDR3 has 15 amino acids. Between the trimmed V and J ends, which lost 2 bases and 0 bases, there was a span of 8 bases.